This record concerns one T cell receptor (beta chain) sequence. Its antigen is still unknown. Per-nucleotide qualities are absent, and no much larger clonotype sits a single base away. Including cysteine and phenylalanine, the CDR3 has 16 amino acids. Only the CDR3 DNA is retained, 48 bases long and in frame from the first base. The CDR1 and CDR2 encoded by the germline V gene are SGHRS and YFSETQ. Trimming removed 4 bases from V and 4 bases from J; the gene matches leave 7 bases unexplained. The sample is drawn from a study of cytomegalovirus exposure and HLA in healthy donors (dated by TCRdb to 2016 to 2017). The study in broad terms: An earlier analysis of roughly 570 of the donors reported approximately 260 Gb of sequence data and around 120 million unique TCR beta sequences obtained from roughly 180 million T cells. An early release that covered 640 HLA-typed donors contained about 300 gigabases of sequencing data and about 93 million unique TCR sequences. Of the roughly 390 genotyped donors, 65% to 90% fell in the genetic ancestry cluster associated with self-reported Caucasian donors. The aim of the study was to test whether cataloging public T cell receptors could identify signatures of past pathogen exposure. The study profiled the T cell repertoires of under 700 subjects by immunosequencing and related them to cytomegalovirus serostatus. A separate validation cohort of roughly 130 different subjects was used in addition to the roughly 700-subject first cohort. To predict cytomegalovirus infection status, the study brought together high-throughput TCR immunosequencing, statistical association of individual TCRs with disease status, and machine learning. In a later analysis, previously published TCR beta repertoires from several hundred donors were re-analyzed and high-resolution HLA genotyping was added so that TCR occurrence patterns could be studied. Rather than using new phenotypic data, the later analysis identified candidate immune exposures from TCR beta sequences and from how often those sequences occurred across donors. An earlier analysis of several hundred of the donors used high-throughput TCR beta sequencing to judge whether each TCR beta V gene segment behaved as functional or pseudogenic. Donor age, sex, ethnicity and CMV serostatus were compiled alongside the repertoire data. Genome-wide SNP genotypes for about 60% of the 666 donors were used in a later genetic analysis, which treated that subset as a discovery cohort. Every repertoire in the discovery cohort had been generated on one and the same sequencing platform. HLA typing covered class I and class II loci at four-digit resolution. Typing coverage differed by locus: A, B, C, DRB1 and DQB1 were typed in about 620-630 donors, DQA1 in about 560, DPA1 in some 610, and DPB1 in around 490. Because of strong linkage in the cohort, four to six DR-DQ haplotypes were treated as single units for association and clustering. Among over 350 genotyped donors of the cohort, an average of 235,054 unique TCR beta nucleotide sequences were sequenced per donor, about a sixth of them non-productive. General findings and caveats noted by the study authors: Because counts were too low, about 17 rarely observed V segments, including chromosome 9 orphons, were excluded from the earlier analysis of some 540 of the donors. A later analysis found that TCR association rates varied across HLA loci, with DRB1 alleles showing the most associated TCRs and HLA-C alleles the fewest. This cohort had only TCR beta chains sequenced, and the lack of alpha or paired-chain data limited which features could be detected. A later genetic analysis associated a missense DCLRE1C variant with V-gene and J-gene trimming of TCR beta chains, and an independent cohort replicated the association. In a later analysis, HLA-associated TCR beta chains showed more clonal expansion and lower generation probabilities than non-associated chains that were equally common. A later analysis associated 15,000 to 20,000 TCR beta sequences with specific HLA alleles at a false discovery rate of 0.05. HLA typing was unavailable for some donors at each locus, so association tests used only the typed subset. A later analysis found that most CMV-associated TCR beta chains appeared HLA-restricted, with HLA associations seemingly driven largely by CMV exposure. Some IMGT-functional V segments, including TRBV6-2 and TRBV6-3, could not be distinguished by the 87-base-pair reads and were therefore excluded. A further reported finding was that TCR beta sequences accurately predicted the HLA-A and HLA-B alleles for most subjects in the first cohort. The sequencing pipeline was judged likely to have produced a cluster of highly shared sequence variants as a technical artifact. A later analysis reported that several top co-occurrence clusters appeared linked to parvovirus B19, influenza, CMV and Epstein-Barr virus. According to the authors, the approach could potentially be generalized to other disease states and immunological phenotypes. Linkage disequilibrium might explain the correlated functional status among segregating V segments, but an unknown experimental factor could not be excluded. An earlier analysis of several hundred of the donors showed that most TCR beta V segments appeared in productive rearrangements either about 87% or about 30% of the time, which broadly matched IMGT annotations. CMV serostatus was the only immune exposure information available for the cohort. According to a later genetic analysis, donors in an Asian-associated ancestry cluster had fewer N-insertions in productive TCRs than the roughly 700-donor mean. In vitro tests confirmed that three of the cytomegalovirus-associated TCR beta chains recognize cytomegalovirus antigens. The study listed over 150 TCR beta chains as associated with cytomegalovirus. Cytomegalovirus status was reported to be diagnosed by the classifier with high specificity and sensitivity in both the original and validation cohorts. Strong co-occurrence of HLA alleles, especially DR and DQ, made assigning TCR associations to individual alleles difficult. The presence/absence analyses assumed that sequencing depth was roughly uniform across donors, and that assumption may not be true. Across donors, most TCR sequences were observed very rarely, whereas some public TCRs were present in many individuals.

The cohort was made up of roughly 670 healthy bone marrow donors. At the time of sampling, every cohort member was nominally healthy, though immune exposures that went unrecorded were likely present. The donor tested CMV seronegative and was one of the 352 seronegative cohort members. A peripheral blood sample was provided by each donor, and peripheral blood mononuclear cells were used for TCR beta sequencing. The Qiagen DNeasy Blood Extraction Kit was used to extract genomic DNA from the blood cell samples. Library method: the immunoSEQ multiplex PCR assay. For the multiplex PCR, a mixture combining 60 forward primers for TCR Vbeta segments and 13 reverse primers for TCR Jbeta segments was used. Amplification of the CDR3 region of rearranged TCR beta genes was performed with a multiplex PCR assay on genomic DNA. The amplified TCR beta libraries were sequenced on the Illumina HiSeq System as 87-base-pair reads. Regarding the original processing steps: A later analysis counted about 80 million unique TCR beta chains across the 600 to 850 repertoires, and 10 million to 11 million of these chains were shared by at least two donors. To remove PCR and sequencing errors, raw reads were error-corrected and collapsed into unique sequences using a nearest-neighbor algorithm that merged closely related sequences. CDR3 sequences were aligned to IMGT reference sequences to assign V, D and J gene segments. Each retained sequence needed at least a six-nucleotide match to both a V gene segment and a J gene segment. A rearrangement was called productive if the CDR3 had no stop codons and remained in frame with V and J, and every other rearrangement was called non-productive. Following IMGT convention, CDR3 was defined as the stretch from the second conserved V-encoded cysteine up to the conserved J-encoded phenylalanine. In an earlier analysis of around 570 of the donors, sequences lacking an unambiguous match to a single V gene segment were excluded. In an earlier analysis of approximately 610 of the donors, V segments were called functional above 56.7% productive rearrangements and were called segregating when the between-donor standard deviation exceeded 5%. To diagnose cytomegalovirus status from the catalog of TCR beta chain sequences, a statistical classification framework was built. V and J gene assignment, in a later analysis, came from comparing TCR nucleotide sequences with IMGT/GENE-DB human TR gene sequences. A later analysis assigned CDR3 sequences and most-parsimonious VDJ recombination scenarios with the TCRdist pipeline. In a later analysis, each TCR beta chain was defined by its CDR3 amino acid sequence together with its V-gene family, and reads without a unique V-gene family were excluded. As a way to deal with suspected cross-contamination and a sequencing artifact, a later analysis dropped hundreds of nucleotide sequences that were highly shared and had low generation probability. For each public chain, a later analysis derived a clonal expansion index from normalized ranks of inferred template counts within each repertoire. Generation probabilities in a later analysis came from a VDJ recombination model fitted to out-of-frame rearrangements, and those results were checked against IGoR. A later analysis scored TCR-TCR, TCR-HLA and TCR-CMV co-occurrence with hypergeometric tests, applying a repertoire-size bias correction to TCR pairs. A later analysis estimated false discovery rates by permuting HLA or CMV assignments 20 times. In a later analysis, co-occurring TCRs were grouped using DBSCAN, with TCRdist sequence similarity added in when clustering inside HLA-allele-positive subsets. Co-occurrence clustering excluded repertoires with fewer than 30,000 or more than 120,000 public chains, plus five with anomalous nucleotide sharing. This immuneACCESS table, as held by TCRdb, lists in-frame sequences with V and J called but not all clones. Of the missing ones, under half trace to an unresolved V gene in checked studies; the others have no known cause. V and J calls plus clone size are reproduced from that table; the DNA served to infer D and trimming. This sample is represented by around 130,000 clones; roughly 79% of them were singletons. Roughly 1.9% of the sample is in the top ten clones.

Sequencing input: PBMCs. Recombination connected TRBV5-1 to TRBJ2-3; TRBD2 fits 12 bases in the junction. The TCR comes from a woman between 50 and 59 years old in good health and CMV-seronegative. CDR3 sequence: CASSQSSGRAADTQYF. The nucleotide sequence reads TGCGCCAGCAGCCAATCTAGCGGGAGGGCCGCAGATACGCAGTATTTT.